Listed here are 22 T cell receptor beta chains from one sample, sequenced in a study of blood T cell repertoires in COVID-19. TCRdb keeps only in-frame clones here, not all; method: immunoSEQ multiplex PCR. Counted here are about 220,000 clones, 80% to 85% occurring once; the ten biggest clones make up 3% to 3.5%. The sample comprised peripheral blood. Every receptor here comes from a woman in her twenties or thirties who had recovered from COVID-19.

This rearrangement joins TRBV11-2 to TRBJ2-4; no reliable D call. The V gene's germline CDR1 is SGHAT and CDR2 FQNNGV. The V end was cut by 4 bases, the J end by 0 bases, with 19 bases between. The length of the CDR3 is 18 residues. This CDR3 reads CASSSGVLSLLAKNIQYF. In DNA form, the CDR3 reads TGTGCCAGCAGCTCCGGTGTTTTATCGCTCTTAGCCAAAAACATTCAGTACTTC.

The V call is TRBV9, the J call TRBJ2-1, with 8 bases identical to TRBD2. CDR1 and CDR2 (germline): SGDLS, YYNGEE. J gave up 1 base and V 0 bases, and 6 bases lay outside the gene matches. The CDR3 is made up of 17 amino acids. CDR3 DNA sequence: TGTGCCAGCAGCGTAGGCACAACTAGCGGATCCTACAATGAGCAGTTCTTC. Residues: CASSVGTTSGSYNEQFF.

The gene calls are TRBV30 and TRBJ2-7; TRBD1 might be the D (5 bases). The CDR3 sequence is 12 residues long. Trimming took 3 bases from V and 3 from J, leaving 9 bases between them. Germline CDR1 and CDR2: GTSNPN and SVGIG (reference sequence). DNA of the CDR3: TGTGCCTGGAGGACAGCGTTCTACGAGCAGTACTTC. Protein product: CAWRTAFYEQYF.

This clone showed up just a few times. This CDR3 reads CASSSEGANQPQHF. As DNA, the CDR3 is TGTGCCAGCAGCTCTGAGGGAGCCAATCAGCCCCAGCATTTT. The V and J genes are TRBV7-3 and TRBJ1-5; no firm D call. The germline gives CDR1 SGHTA, CDR2 FQGTGA. CDR3 length equals 14 residues. V was pared by 4 bases and J by 3 bases, with 10 bases between.

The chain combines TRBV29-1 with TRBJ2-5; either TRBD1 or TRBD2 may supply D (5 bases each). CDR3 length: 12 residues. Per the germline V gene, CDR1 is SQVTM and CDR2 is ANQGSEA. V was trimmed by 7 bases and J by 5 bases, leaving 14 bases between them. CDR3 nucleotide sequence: TGCAGCGCGGGGCGAGGGTTGGAGACCCAGTACTTC. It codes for CSAGRGLETQYF.

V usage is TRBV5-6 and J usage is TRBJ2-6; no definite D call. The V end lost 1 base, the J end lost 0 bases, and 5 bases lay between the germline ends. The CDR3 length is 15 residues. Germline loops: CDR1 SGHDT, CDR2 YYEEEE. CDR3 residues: CASSLILSGANVLTF. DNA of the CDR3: TGTGCCAGCAGCTTGATCCTCTCTGGGGCCAACGTCCTGACTTTC.

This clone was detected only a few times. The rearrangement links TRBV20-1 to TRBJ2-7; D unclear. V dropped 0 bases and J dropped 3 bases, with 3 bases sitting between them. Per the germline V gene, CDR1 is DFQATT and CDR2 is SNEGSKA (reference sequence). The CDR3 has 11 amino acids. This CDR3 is CSARDNYEQYF. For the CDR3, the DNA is TGCAGTGCTAGAGACAACTACGAGCAGTACTTC.

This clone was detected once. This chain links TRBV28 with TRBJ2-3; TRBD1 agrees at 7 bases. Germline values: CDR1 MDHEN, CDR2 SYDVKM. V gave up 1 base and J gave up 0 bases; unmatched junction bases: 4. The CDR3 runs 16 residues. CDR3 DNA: TGTGCCAGCAGTTTATTCGGGACAGCTAGCACAGATACGCAGTATTTT. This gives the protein CASSLFGTASTDTQYF.

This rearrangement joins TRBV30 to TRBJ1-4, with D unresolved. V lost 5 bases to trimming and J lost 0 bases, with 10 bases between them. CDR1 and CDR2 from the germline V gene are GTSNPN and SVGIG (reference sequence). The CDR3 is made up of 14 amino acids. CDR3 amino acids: CAWAIETTNEKLFF. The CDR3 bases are TGTGCCTGGGCAATAGAGACAACTAATGAAAAACTGTTTTTT.

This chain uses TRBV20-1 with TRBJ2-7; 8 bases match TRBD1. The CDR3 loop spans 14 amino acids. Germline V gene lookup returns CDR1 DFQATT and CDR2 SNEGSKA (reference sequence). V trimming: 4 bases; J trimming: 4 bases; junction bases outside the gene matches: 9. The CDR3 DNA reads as TGCAGTGCTATTGACGGGACAGGCCTTTACGAGCAGTACTTC. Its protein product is CSAIDGTGLYEQYF.

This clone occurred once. CDR3 sequence reads: CASSLGAGSSYEQYF. CDR3 sequence (DNA): TGTGCCAGCAGCTTGGGGGCGGGGAGCTCCTACGAGCAGTACTTC. The chain links TRBV5-6 to TRBJ2-7; a possible D gene is TRBD2 (6 bases). Trimming cost V 0 bases and J 0 bases, with 10 bases left between them. Germline CDR1 and CDR2: SGHDT and YYEEEE. This CDR3 comprises 15 residues.

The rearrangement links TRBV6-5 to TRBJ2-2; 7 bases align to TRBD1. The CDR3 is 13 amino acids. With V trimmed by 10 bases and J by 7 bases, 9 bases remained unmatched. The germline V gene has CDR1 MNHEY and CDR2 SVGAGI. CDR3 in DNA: TGTGCCACTAGACAGGGATTGAGCGGGGAGCTGTTTTTT. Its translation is CATRQGLSGELFF.

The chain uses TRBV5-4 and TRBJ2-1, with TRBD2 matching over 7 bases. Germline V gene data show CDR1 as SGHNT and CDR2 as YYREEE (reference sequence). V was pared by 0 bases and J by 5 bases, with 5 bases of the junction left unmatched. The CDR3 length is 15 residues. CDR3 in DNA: TGTGCCAGCAGCTTGGGCGGGAGCTTCAACAATGAGCAGTTCTTC. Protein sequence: CASSLGGSFNNEQFF.

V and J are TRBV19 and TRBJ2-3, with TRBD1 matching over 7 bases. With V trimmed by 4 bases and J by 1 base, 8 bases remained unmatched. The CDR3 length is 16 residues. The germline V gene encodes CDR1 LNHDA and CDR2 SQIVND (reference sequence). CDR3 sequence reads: CASSTYRGSGTDTQYF. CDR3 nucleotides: TGTGCCAGTAGTACATACAGGGGATCCGGCACAGATACGCAGTATTTT.

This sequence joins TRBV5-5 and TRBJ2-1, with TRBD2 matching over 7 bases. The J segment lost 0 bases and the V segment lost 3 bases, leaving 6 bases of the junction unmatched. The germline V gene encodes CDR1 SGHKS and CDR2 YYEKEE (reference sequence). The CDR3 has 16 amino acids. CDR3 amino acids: CASSSLAQSSYNEQFF. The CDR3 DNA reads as TGTGCCAGCAGCTCACTAGCGCAGAGCTCCTACAATGAGCAGTTCTTC.

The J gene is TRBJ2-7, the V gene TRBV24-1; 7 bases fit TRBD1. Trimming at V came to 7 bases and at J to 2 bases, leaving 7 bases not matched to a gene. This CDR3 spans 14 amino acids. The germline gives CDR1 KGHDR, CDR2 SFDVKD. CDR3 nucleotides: TGTGCCACCAGCCAGAGGGGACAGACCTACGAGCAGTACTTC. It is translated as CATSQRGQTYEQYF.

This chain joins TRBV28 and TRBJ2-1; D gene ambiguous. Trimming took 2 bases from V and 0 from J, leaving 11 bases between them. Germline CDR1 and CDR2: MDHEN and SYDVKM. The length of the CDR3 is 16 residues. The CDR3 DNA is TGTGCCAGCAGTTTAGGTAATCCGAGCTCCTACAATGAGCAGTTCTTC. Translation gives CASSLGNPSSYNEQFF.

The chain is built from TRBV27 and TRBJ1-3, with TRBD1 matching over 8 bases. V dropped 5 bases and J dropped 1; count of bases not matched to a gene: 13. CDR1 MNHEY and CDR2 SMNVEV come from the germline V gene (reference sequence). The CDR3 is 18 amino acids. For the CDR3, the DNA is TGTGCCAGCAGTGGACAGGGTTTAGTTATGTTATCTGGAAACACCATATATTTT. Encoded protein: CASSGQGLVMLSGNTIYF.

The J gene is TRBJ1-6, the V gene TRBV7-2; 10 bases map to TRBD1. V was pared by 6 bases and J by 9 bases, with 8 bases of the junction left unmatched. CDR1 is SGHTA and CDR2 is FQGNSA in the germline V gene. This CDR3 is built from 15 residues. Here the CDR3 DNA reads TGTGCCAGCAGTTCCCTGGGACAGGGGAGTTCACCCCTCCACTTT. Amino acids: CASSSLGQGSSPLHF.

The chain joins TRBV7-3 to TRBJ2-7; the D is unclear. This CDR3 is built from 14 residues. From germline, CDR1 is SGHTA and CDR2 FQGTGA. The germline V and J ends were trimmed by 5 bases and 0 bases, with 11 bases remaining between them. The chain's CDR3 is CASSLDWNSYEQYF. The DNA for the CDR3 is TGTGCCAGCAGCCTAGACTGGAACTCCTACGAGCAGTACTTC.

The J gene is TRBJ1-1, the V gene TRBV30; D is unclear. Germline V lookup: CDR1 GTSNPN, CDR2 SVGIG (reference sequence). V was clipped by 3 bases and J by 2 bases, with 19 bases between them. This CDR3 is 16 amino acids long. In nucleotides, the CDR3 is TGTGCCTGGAGCGATCCGGGTCCCTTACAAAACACTGAAGCTTTCTTT. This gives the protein CAWSDPGPLQNTEAFF.

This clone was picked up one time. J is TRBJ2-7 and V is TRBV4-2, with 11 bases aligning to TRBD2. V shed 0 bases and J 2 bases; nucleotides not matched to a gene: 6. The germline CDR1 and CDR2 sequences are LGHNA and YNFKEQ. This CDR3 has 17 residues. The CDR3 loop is CASSQDATSGVTYEQYF. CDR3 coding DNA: TGTGCCAGCAGCCAAGACGCGACTAGCGGGGTAACCTACGAGCAGTACTTC.